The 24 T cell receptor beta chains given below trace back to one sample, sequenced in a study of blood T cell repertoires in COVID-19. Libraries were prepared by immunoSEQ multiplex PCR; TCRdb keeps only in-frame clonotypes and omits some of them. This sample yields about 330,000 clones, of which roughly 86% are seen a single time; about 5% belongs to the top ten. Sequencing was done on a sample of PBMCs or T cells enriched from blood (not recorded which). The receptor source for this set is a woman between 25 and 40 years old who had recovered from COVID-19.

The CDR3 sequence is CASSLGFYTSGGSYNEQFF. The CDR3 bases are TGCGCCAGCAGCTTGGGGTTTTATACTAGCGGGGGCTCCTACAATGAGCAGTTCTTC. The V gene is TRBV5-1, the J gene TRBJ2-1, with 11 bases fitting TRBD2. The CDR3 spans 19 residues. Germline values: CDR1 SGHRS, CDR2 YFSETQ. V lost 0 bases and J lost 0; bases outside the gene matches: 8.

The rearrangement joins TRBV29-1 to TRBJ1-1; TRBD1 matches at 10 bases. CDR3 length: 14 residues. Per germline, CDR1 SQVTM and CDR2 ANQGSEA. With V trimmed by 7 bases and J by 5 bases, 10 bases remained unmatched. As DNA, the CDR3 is TGCAGCGCACTACGGACAGGGGGAGAGACTGAAGCTTTCTTT. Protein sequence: CSALRTGGETEAFF.

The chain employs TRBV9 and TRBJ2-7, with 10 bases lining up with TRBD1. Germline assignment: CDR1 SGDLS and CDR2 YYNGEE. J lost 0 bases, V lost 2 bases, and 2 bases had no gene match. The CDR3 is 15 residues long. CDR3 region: CASSVRDRGSYEQYF. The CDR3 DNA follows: TGTGCCAGCAGCGTCCGGGACAGGGGCTCCTACGAGCAGTACTTC.

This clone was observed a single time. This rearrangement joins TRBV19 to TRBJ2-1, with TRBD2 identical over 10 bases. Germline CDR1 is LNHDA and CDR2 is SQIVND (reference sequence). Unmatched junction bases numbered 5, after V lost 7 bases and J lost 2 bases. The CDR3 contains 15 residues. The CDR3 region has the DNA TGTGCCAGTACCTCTAGCGGGGGCACCTACAATGAGCAGTTCTTC. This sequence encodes CASTSSGGTYNEQFF.

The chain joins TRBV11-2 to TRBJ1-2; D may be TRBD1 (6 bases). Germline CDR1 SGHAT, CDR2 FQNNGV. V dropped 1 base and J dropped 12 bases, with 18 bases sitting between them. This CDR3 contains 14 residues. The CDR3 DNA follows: TGTGCCAGCAGCTTAGCGGGGGGCTTGGGCACCCACACCTTC. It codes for CASSLAGGLGTHTF.

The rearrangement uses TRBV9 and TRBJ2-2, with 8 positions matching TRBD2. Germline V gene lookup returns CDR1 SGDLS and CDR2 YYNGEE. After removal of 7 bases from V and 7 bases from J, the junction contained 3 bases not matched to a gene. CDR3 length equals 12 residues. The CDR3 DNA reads TGTGCCAGCCGAGCGGGGGTCGGGGAGCTGTTTTTT. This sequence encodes CASRAGVGELFF.

This chain's CDR3 is CASSIIPYPYDGYTF. CDR3 coding DNA: TGTGCCAGTAGTATTATTCCATACCCCTATGATGGCTACACCTTC. This chain uses TRBV19 with TRBJ1-2; unclear D gene. From germline, CDR1 is LNHDA and CDR2 SQIVND (reference sequence). This CDR3 has 15 residues. Trimming stripped 3 bases from V and 6 bases from J, with 17 bases between.

Here the CDR3 DNA reads TGTGCCAGCCAGTTCTTAGCGGGGGGGAATGAGCAGTTCTTC. It encodes CASQFLAGGNEQFF. V is TRBV7-9 and J is TRBJ2-1; 11 bases match TRBD2. Germline-derived CDR1 and CDR2 are SEHNR and FQNEAQ (reference sequence). The CDR3 loop spans 14 amino acids. Unmatched junction bases numbered 7, after V lost 8 bases and J lost 7 bases.

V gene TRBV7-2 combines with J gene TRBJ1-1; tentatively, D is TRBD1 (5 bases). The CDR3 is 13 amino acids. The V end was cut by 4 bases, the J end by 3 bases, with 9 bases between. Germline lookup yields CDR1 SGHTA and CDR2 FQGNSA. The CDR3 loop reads CASSSAGDTEAFF. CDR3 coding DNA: TGTGCCAGCAGCTCCGCGGGGGACACTGAAGCTTTCTTT.

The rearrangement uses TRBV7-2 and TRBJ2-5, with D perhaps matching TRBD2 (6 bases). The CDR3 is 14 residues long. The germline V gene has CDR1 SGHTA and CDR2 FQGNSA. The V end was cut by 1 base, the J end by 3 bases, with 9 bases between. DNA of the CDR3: TGTGCCAGCAGCTTAGGCCTAGCGAAAGAGACCCAGTACTTC. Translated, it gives CASSLGLAKETQYF.

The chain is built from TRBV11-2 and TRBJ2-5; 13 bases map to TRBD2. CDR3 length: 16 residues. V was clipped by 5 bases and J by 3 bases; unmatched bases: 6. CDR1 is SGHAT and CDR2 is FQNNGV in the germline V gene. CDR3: CASSAGLAGDEETQYF. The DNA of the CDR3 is TGTGCCAGCAGCGCAGGACTAGCGGGGGATGAAGAGACCCAGTACTTC. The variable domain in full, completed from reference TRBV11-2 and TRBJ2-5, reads EAGVAQSPRYKIIEKRQSVAFWCNPISGHATLYWYQQILGQGPKLLIQFQNNGVVDDSQLPKDRFSAERLKGVDSTLKIQPAKLEDSAVYLCASSAGLAGDEETQYFGPGTRLLVL.

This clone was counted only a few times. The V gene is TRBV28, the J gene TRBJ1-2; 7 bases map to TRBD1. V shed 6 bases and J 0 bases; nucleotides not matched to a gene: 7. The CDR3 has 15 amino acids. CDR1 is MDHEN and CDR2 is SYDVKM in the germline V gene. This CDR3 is CASRYDRAANYGYTF. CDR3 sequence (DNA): TGTGCCAGCAGGTATGACAGGGCCGCTAACTATGGCTACACCTTC.

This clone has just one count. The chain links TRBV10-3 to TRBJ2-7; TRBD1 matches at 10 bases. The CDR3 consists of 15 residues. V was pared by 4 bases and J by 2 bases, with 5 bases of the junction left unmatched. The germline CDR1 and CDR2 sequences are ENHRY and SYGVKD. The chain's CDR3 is CAISAPGQGPYEQYF. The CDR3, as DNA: TGTGCCATCAGTGCACCGGGACAGGGGCCCTACGAGCAGTACTTC.

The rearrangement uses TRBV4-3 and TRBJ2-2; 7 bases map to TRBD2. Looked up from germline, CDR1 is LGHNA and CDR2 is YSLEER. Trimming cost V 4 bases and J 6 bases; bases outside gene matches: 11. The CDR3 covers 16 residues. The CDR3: CASSPEAGEPAGELFF. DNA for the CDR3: TGCGCCAGCAGCCCGGAGGCGGGGGAGCCGGCCGGGGAGCTGTTTTTT.

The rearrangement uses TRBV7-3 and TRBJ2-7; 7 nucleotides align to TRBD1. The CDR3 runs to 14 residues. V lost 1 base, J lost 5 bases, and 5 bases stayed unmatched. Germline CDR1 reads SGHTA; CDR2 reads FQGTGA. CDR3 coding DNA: TGTGCCAGCAGCTTAATGGGGACAGACAACGAGCAGTACTTC. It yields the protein CASSLMGTDNEQYF.

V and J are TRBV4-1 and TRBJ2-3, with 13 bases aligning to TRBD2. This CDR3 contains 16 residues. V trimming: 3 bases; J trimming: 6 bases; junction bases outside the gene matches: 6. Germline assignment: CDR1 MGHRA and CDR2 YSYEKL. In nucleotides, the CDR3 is TGCGCCAGCAGCCATCCACTAGCGGGGGGGCTGGATACGCAGTATTTT. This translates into CASSHPLAGGLDTQYF.

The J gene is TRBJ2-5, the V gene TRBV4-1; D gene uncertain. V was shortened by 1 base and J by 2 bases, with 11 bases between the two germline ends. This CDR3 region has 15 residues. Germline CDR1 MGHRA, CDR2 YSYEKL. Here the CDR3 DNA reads TGCGCCAGCAGCCAAGGCCAGAAACTACAAGAGACCCAGTACTTC. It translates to CASSQGQKLQETQYF.

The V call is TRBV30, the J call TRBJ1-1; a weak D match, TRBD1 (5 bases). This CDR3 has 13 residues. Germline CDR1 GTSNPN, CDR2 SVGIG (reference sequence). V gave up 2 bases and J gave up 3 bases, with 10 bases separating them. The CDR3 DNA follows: TGTGCCTGGAGTTTCCGGGGGGACACTGAAGCTTTCTTT. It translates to CAWSFRGDTEAFF.

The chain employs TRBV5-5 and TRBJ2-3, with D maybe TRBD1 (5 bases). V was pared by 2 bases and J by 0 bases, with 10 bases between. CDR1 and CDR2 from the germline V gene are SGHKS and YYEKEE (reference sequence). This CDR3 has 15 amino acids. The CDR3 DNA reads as TGTGCCAGCAGCTTTAATCCAGGGAGCACAGATACGCAGTATTTT. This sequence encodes CASSFNPGSTDTQYF. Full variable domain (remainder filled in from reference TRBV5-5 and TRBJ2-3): DAGVTQSPTHLIKTRGQQVTLRCSPISGHKSVSWYQQVLGQGPQFIFQYYEKEERGRGNFPDRFSARQFPNYSSELNVNALLLGDSALYLCASSFNPGSTDTQYFGPGTRLTVL.

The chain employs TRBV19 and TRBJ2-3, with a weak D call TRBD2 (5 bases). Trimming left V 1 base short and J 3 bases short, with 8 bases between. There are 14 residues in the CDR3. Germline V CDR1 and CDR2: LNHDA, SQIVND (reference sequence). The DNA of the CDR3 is TGTGCCAGTAGTATAGTTGAGGGTACAGATACGCAGTATTTT. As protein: CASSIVEGTDTQYF.

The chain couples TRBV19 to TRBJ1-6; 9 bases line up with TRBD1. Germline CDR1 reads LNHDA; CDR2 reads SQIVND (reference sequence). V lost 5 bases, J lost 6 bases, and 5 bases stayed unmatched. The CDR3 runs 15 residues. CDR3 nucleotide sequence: TGTGCCAGTAGTGGGGACAGGGAGGGTAATTCACCCCTCCACTTT. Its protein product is CASSGDREGNSPLHF.

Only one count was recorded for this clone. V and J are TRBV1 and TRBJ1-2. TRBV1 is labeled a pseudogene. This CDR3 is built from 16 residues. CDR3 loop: CTSSQEERQELYGYTF. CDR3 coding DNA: TGCACCAGCAGCCAAGAGGAGCGGCAGGAGCTTTATGGCTACACCTTC.

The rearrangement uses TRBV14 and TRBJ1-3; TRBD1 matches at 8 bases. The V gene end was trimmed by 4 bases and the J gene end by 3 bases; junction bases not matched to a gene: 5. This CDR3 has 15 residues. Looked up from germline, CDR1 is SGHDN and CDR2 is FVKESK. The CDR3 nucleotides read TGTGCCAGCAGCCGGTCGGACAGGGTTGGAAACACCATATATTTT. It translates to CASSRSDRVGNTIYF.

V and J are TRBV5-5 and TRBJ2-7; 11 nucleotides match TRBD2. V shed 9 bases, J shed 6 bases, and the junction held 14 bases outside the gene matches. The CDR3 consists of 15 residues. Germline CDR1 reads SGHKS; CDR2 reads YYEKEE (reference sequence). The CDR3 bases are TGTGCCACCTCGATACAACTAGCGGGGGAATTCGAGCAGTACTTC. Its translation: CATSIQLAGEFEQYF.